This entry describes one TCR beta chain. Antigen unknown. This PCR relied on a set of 60 Vbeta primers and 13 Jbeta primers. Here immunoSEQ multiplex PCR was the method, and the copy in TCRdb shows in-frame clones only, minus some. The data contain some 170,000 clones, under 80% of them singletons. Per germline, CDR1 SEHNR and CDR2 FQNEAQ (reference sequence). V was pared by 5 bases and J by 2 bases, with 17 bases between. The CDR3 runs to 16 residues. Healthy bone marrow donors supplied every sample. Unrecorded immune exposures were likely, despite nominal health at sampling. The data are from a study of cytomegalovirus exposure and HLA in healthy donors. Whole-study findings and limits: Most of the TCR beta V segments (in an earlier analysis) were productive either about 87% or about 30% of the time. Later analysis revealed greater clonal expansion in HLA-associated TCR beta chains than in equally common others.

This clonotype was obtained from a human donor in good health. The source material was PBMCs. V gene TRBV7-9 combines with J gene TRBJ2-3; TRBD2 might be the D (5 bases). This CDR3 reads CASSPGVAGVTDTQYF. DNA for the CDR3: TGTGCCAGCAGCCCCGGGGTGGCTGGGGTCACAGATACGCAGTATTTT.